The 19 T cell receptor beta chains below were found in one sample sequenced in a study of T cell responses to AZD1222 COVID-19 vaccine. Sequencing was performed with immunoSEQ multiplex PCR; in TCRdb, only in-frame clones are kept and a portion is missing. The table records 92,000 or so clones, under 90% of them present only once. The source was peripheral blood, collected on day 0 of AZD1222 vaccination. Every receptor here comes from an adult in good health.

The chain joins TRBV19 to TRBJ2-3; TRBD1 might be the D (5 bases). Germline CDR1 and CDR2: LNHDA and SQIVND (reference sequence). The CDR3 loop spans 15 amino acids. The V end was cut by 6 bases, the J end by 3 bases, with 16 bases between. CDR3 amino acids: CASRGVGLGTDTQYF. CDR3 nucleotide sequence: TGTGCCAGTAGAGGGGTGGGTCTAGGAACAGATACGCAGTATTTT.

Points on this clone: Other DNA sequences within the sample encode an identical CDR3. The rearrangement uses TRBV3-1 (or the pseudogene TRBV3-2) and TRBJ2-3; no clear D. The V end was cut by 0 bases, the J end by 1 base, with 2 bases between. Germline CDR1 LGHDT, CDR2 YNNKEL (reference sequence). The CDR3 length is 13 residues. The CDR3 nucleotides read TGTGCCAGCAGCCAAGAGGGCACAGATACGCAGTATTTT. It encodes CASSQEGTDTQYF.

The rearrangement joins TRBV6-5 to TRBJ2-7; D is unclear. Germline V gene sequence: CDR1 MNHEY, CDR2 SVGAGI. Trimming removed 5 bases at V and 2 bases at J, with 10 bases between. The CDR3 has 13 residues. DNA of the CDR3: TGTGCCAGCAGTCATCCGGTGACCTACGAGCAGTACTTC. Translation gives CASSHPVTYEQYF.

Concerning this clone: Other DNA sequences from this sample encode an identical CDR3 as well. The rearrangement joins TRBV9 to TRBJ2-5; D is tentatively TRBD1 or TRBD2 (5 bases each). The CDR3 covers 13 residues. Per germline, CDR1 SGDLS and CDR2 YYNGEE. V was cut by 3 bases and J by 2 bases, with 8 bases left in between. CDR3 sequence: CASSAGGQETQYF. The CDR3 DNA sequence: TGTGCCAGCAGCGCTGGGGGTCAAGAGACCCAGTACTTC.

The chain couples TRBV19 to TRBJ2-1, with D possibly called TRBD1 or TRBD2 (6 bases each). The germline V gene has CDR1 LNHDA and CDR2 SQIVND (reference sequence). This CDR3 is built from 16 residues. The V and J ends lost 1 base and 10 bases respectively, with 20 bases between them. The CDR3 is CASSIGSGAGRVEQFF. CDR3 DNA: TGTGCCAGTAGTATAGGATCGGGGGCCGGCCGGGTAGAGCAGTTCTTC. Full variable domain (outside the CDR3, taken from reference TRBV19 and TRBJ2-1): DGGITQSPKYLFRKEGQNVTLSCEQNLNHDAMYWYRQDPGQGLRLIYYSQIVNDFQKGDIAEGYSVSREKKESFPLTVTSAQKNPTAFYLCASSIGSGAGRVEQFFGPGTRLTVL.

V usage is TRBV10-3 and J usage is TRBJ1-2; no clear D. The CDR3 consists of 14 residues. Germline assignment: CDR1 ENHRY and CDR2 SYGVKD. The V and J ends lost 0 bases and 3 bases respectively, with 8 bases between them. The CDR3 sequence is CAISESASDYGYTF. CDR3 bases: TGTGCCATCAGTGAGTCGGCAAGTGACTATGGCTACACCTTC.

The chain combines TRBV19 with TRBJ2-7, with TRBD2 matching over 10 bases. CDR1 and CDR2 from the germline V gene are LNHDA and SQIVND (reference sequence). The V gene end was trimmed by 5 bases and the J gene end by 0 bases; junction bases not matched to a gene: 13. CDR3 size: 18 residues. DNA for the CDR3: TGTGCCAGTAGTTTCGGGTTAGCGGGAGGCCGGCTCTCCTACGAGCAGTACTTC. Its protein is CASSFGLAGGRLSYEQYF.

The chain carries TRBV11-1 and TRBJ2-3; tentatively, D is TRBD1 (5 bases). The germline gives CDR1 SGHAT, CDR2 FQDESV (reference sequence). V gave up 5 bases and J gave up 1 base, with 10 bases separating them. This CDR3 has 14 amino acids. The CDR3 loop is CASSPTERTDTQYF. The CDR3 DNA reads TGTGCCAGCAGCCCGACAGAACGCACAGATACGCAGTATTTT.

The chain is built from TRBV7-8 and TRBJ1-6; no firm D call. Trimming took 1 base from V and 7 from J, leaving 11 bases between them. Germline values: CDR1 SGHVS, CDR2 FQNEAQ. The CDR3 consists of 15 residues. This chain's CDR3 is CASSLGVAQNSPLHF. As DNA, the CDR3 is TGTGCCAGCAGCTTAGGGGTGGCTCAAAATTCACCCCTCCACTTT.

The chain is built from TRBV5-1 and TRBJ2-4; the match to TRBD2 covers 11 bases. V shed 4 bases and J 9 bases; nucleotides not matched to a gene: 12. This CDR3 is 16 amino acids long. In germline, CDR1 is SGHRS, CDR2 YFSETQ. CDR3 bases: TGCGCCAGCAGCACCACCCTAGCGGGAGGTGAGGGCATTCAGTACTTC. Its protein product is CASSTTLAGGEGIQYF. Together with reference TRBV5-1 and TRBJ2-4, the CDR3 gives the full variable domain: KAGVTQTPRYLIKTRGQQVTLSCSPISGHRSVSWYQQTPGQGLQFLFEYFSETQRNKGNFPGRFSGRQFSNSRSEMNVSTLELGDSALYLCASSTTLAGGEGIQYFGAGTRLSVL.

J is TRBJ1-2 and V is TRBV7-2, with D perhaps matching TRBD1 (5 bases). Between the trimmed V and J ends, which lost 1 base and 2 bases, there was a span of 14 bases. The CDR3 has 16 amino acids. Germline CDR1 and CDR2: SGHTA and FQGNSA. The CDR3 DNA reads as TGTGCCAGCAGCTTAGGAGGGGTCCGAGCGAACTATGGCTACACCTTC. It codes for CASSLGGVRANYGYTF.

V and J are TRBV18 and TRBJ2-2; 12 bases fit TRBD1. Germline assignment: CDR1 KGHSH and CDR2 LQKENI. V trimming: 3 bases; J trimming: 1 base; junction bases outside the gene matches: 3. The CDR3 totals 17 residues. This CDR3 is CASSPWDRGLNTGELFF. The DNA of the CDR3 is TGTGCCAGCTCACCGTGGGACAGGGGGCTGAACACCGGGGAGCTGTTTTTT.

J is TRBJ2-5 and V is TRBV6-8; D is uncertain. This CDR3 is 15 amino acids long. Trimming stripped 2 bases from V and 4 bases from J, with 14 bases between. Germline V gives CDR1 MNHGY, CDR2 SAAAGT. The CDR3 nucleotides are TGTGCCAGCAGTTACAAGGCGTGGTTAGGAGAGACCCAGTACTTC. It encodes CASSYKAWLGETQYF.

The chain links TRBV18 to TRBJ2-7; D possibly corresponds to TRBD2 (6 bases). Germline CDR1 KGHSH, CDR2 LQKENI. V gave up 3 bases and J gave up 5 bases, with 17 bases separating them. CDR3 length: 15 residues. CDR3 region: CASSPGGPRKNEQYF. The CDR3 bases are TGTGCCAGCTCACCTGGAGGGCCGCGTAAAAACGAGCAGTACTTC.

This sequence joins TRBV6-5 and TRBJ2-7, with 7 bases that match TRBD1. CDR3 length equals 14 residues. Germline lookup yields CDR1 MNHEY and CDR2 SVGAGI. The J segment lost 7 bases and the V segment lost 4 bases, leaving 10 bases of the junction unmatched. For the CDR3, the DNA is TGTGCCAGCAGTTCCTTCAACAGGGGTGGGGAGCAGTACTTC. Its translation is CASSSFNRGGEQYF.

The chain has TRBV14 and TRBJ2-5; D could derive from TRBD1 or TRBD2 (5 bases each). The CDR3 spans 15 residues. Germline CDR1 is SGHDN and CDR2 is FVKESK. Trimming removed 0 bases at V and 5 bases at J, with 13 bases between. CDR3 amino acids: CASSQDLARAETQYF. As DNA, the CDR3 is TGTGCCAGCAGCCAAGATCTAGCCAGGGCCGAGACCCAGTACTTC.

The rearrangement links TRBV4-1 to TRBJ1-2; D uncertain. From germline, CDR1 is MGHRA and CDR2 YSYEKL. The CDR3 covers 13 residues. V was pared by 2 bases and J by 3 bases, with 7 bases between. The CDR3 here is CASSQIVYYGYTF. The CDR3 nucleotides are TGCGCCAGCAGCCAAATTGTATACTATGGCTACACCTTC.

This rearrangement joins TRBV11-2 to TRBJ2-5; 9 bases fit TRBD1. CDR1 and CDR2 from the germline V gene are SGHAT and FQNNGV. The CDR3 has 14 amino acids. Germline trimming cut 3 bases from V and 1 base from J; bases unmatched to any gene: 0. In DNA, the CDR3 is TGTGCCAGCAGCTTGGGACAGGGCCAAGAGACCCAGTACTTC. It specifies CASSLGQGQETQYF. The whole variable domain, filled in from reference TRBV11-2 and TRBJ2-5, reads EAGVAQSPRYKIIEKRQSVAFWCNPISGHATLYWYQQILGQGPKLLIQFQNNGVVDDSQLPKDRFSAERLKGVDSTLKIQPAKLEDSAVYLCASSLGQGQETQYFGPGTRLLVL.

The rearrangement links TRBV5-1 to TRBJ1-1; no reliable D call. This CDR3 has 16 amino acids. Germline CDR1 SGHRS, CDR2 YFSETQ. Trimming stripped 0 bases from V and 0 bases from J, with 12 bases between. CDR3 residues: CASSLEGGPLNTEAFF. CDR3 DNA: TGCGCCAGCAGCTTGGAGGGCGGACCCTTGAACACTGAAGCTTTCTTT.